This T cell receptor (beta chain) was identified during a study of blood T cell repertoires in COVID-19. Study as a whole: Acute and convalescent COVID-19 specimens originated in the United States, Italy and Spain.

Profiling relied on immunoSEQ multiplex PCR, and the TCRdb table lists in-frame clones only, not all of them. This table has around 500,000 clones, around 85% appearing once. The CDR3 is 13 residues long. V shed 7 bases and J 2 bases; nucleotides not matched to a gene: 4. Germline V CDR1 and CDR2: LNHNV, YYDKDF (reference sequence). This sequence joins TRBV15 and TRBJ2-5, with TRBD1 matching 7 bases. Sequenced sample: peripheral blood. This sequence originates from a human donor in a cohort sampled during active COVID-19. CDR3 DNA sequence: TGTGCCACCACGACAGGGATACAAGAGACCCAGTACTTC. Protein sequence: CATTTGIQETQYF.